The subject of this entry is one T cell receptor (beta chain). Its antigen is currently unknown. This entry belongs to a study of regulatory T cells in long-lasting Graves disease. Study conclusions and caveats: Under persistent disease, TRBV28, TRBJ1-2 and TRBJ2-5 were used preferentially.

CDR3 size: 17 residues. V lost 6 bases and J lost 4, with 21 bases in between. In germline, CDR1 is MNHNS, CDR2 SASEGT. Time point described: newly diagnosed GD, antithyroid drugs for less than 3 months. Making the TCR library involved RNA that had been extracted from PBMCs. For TCR beta, libraries came from iRepertoire HTBI primers and Arm-PCR of CDR3 regions. A single record per CDR3 protein comes from TCRdb applying MiXCR to the multiplex PCR reads. The table has hundreds of thousands of distinct CDR3 sequences, over 15% seen once. This sample was also put to use in a study of T cells in Graves' hyperthyroidism and ophthalmopathy.

The chain uses TRBV6-1 and TRBJ1-4, with TRBD1 as a possible D gene (6 bases). The origin of this receptor is a man aged 40-49 years with Graves disease. The material was peripheral blood mononuclear cells (PBMCs), obtained at new diagnosis, from a patient treated with antithyroid drugs. The CDR3 is CASRARPNRADNEKLFF. Here the CDR3 DNA reads TGTGCCAGCAGAGCCAGACCTAACAGGGCGGATAATGAAAAACTGTTTTTT.